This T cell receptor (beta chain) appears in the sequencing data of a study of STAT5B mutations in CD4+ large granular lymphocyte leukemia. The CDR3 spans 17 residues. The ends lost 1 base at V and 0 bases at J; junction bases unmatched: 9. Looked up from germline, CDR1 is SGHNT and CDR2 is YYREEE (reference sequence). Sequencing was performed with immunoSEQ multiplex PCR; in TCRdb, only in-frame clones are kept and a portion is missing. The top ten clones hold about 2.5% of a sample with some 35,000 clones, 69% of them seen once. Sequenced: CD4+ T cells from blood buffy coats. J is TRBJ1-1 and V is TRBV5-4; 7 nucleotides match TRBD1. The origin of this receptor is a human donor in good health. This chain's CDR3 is CASSLTDRFFLNTEAFF. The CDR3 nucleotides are TGTGCCAGCAGCTTGACGGACAGGTTCTTTCTGAACACTGAAGCTTTCTTT.